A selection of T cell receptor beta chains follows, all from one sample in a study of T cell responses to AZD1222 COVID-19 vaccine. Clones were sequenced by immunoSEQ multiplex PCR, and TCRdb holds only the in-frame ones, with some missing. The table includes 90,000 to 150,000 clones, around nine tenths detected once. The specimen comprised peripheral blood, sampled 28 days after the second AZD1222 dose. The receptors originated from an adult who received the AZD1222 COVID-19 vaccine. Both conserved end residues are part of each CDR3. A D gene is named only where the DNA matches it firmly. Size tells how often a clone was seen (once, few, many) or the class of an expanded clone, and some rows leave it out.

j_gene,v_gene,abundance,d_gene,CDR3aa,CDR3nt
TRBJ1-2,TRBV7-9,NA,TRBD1,CASSLGQGRNYGYTF,TGTGCCAGCAGCTTAGGACAGGGAAGGAACTATGGCTACACCTTC
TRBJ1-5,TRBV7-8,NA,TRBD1,CASTKAGGGIPQHF,TGTGCCAGCACTAAGGCCGGAGGGGGCATCCCCCAGCATTTT
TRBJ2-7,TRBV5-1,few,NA,CASSKSGTSDYEQYF,TGCGCCAGCTCTAAATCCGGGACATCCGACTACGAGCAGTACTTC
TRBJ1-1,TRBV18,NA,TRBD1,CASSPQGGNTEAFF,TGTGCCAGCTCACCGCAGGGGGGGAACACTGAAGCTTTCTTT
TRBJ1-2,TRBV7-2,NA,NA,CASSLDPDTSWDFYGYTF,TGTGCCAGCAGCTTAGATCCGGACACTTCTTGGGATTTCTATGGCTACACCTTC
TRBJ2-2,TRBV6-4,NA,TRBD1,CASSPGQGAAGELFF,TGTGCCAGCAGTCCGGGACAGGGGGCCGCCGGGGAGCTGTTTTTT
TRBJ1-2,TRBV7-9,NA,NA,CASSLARLYGYTF,TGTGCCAGCAGCTTAGCCAGGTTATATGGCTACACCTTC
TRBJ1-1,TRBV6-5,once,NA,CASSLGDTEAFF,TGTGCCAGCAGCCTGGGAGACACTGAAGCTTTCTTT
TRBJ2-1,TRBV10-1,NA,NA,CASSEVAEYNEQFF,TGCGCCAGCAGTGAGGTGGCGGAATACAATGAGCAGTTCTTC
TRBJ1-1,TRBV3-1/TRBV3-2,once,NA,CASSQAGALPEAFF,TGTGCCAGCAGCCAAGCGGGTGCTCTACCTGAAGCTTTCTTT
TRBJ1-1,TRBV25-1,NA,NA,CASSDPRQGLNTEAFF,TGTGCCAGCAGTGACCCCCGGCAGGGACTGAACACTGAAGCTTTCTTT
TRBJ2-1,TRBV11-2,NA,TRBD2,CASSLYGGRAPSYNEQFF,TGTGCCAGCAGCTTATATGGCGGGAGGGCTCCCTCCTACAATGAGCAGTTCTTC
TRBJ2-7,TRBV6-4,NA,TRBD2,CASTWTSETYEQYF,TGTGCCAGCACCTGGACTAGCGAGACCTACGAGCAGTACTTC
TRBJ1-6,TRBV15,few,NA,CATSRAQVNSPLHF,TGTGCCACCAGCAGAGCACAGGTTAATTCACCCCTCCACTTT
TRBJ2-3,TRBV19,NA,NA,CASGQTSTDTQYF,TGTGCCAGTGGTCAGACTAGCACAGATACGCAGTATTTT
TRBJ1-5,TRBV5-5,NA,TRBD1,CASSFLSGGIQPQHF,TGTGCCAGCAGCTTTCTCTCAGGGGGCATCCAGCCCCAGCATTTT
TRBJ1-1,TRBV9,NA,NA,CASSTSRGENTEAFF,TGTGCCAGCAGCACTAGTAGGGGCGAGAACACTGAAGCTTTCTTT
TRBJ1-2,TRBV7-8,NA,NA,CASSLGLESNYGYTF,TGTGCCAGCAGCTTAGGTCTGGAGTCAAACTATGGCTACACCTTC
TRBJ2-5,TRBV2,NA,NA,CASSVFGDGGEETQYF,TGTGCCAGCAGTGTCTTCGGAGACGGCGGGGAAGAGACCCAGTACTTC
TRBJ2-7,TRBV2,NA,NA,CASSEEDTSGSEQYF,TGTGCCAGCAGTGAAGAAGATACCTCAGGGAGCGAGCAGTACTTC
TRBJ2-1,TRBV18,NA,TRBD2,CASSPPGRLAGEYEQFF,TGTGCCAGCTCACCACCGGGCCGGCTAGCGGGAGAGTATGAGCAGTTCTTC
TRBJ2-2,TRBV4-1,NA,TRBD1,CASSIRQGTGELFF,TGCGCCAGCAGCATCCGACAGGGCACCGGGGAGCTGTTTTTT
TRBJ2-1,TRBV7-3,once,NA,CASSLILGSYNEQFF,TGTGCCAGCAGCTTAATTCTAGGCTCCTACAATGAGCAGTTCTTC
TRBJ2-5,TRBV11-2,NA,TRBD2,CASSLGGLAGDRETQYF,TGTGCCAGCAGCTTAGGGGGATTAGCGGGAGACAGAGAGACCCAGTACTTC
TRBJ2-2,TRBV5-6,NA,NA,CASSLRLNTGELFF,TGTGCCAGCAGCCTACGATTGAACACCGGGGAGCTGTTTTTT
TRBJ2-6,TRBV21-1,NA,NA,CASSKGLGRQGAASGANVLTF,TGTGCCAGCAGCAAAGGGTTAGGGAGACAGGGTGCAGCCTCTGGGGCCAACGTCCTGACTTTC
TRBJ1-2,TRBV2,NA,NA,CASSEEGIGGYTF,TGTGCCAGCAGTGAAGAGGGGATAGGTGGCTACACCTTC
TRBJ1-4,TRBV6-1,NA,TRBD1,CASSEDRGYEKLFF,TGTGCCAGCAGTGAAGACAGGGGCTATGAAAAACTGTTTTTT
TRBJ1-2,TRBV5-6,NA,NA,CASSLEGRRFNYGYTF,TGTGCCAGCAGCTTGGAGGGCCGAAGGTTCAATTATGGCTACACCTTC
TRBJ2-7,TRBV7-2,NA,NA,CASSLAGSNYEQYF,TGTGCCAGCAGCTTAGCGGGCAGCAACTACGAGCAGTACTTC
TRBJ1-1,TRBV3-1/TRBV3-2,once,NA,CASSHSHLDTEAFF,TGTGCCAGCAGCCACTCCCACCTTGACACTGAAGCTTTCTTT
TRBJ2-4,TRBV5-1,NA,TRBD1,CASSLTGETKNIQYF,TGCGCCAGCAGCTTGACAGGGGAAACCAAAAACATTCAGTACTTC
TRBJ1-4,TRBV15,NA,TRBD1,CATSRETWTGGEKLFF,TGTGCCACCAGCAGAGAGACCTGGACAGGGGGAGAAAAACTGTTTTTT
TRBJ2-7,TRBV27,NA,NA,CASSLSRSAYEQYF,TGTGCCAGCAGTTTAAGCAGGTCAGCCTACGAGCAGTACTTC
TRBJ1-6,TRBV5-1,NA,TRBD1,CASSDPGQMATPLHF,TGCGCCAGCAGCGACCCGGGACAGATGGCGACACCCCTCCACTTT
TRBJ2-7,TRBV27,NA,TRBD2,CASSLVLAGDYEQYF,TGTGCCAGCAGTTTGGTACTAGCGGGGGACTACGAGCAGTACTTC
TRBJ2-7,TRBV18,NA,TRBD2,CASSPVSGGFYEQYF,TGTGCCAGCTCACCTGTTAGCGGGGGCTTCTACGAGCAGTACTTC
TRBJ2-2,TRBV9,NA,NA,CASSVVITGELFF,TGTGCCAGCAGCGTAGTCATCACCGGGGAGCTGTTTTTT
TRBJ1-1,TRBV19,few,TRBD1,CASRSTGGTEAFF,TGTGCCAGTAGGTCGACAGGGGGGACTGAAGCTTTCTTT
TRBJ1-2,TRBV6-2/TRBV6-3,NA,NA,CASSYSPGYGYTF,TGTGCCAGCAGTTACTCTCCGGGCTATGGCTACACCTTC
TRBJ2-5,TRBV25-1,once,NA,CASSPGGETQYF,TGTGCCAGCAGTCCCGGGGGAGAGACCCAGTACTTC
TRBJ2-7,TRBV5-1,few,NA,CASSSSGTYYEQYF,TGCGCCAGCAGCTCAAGCGGAACCTACTACGAGCAGTACTTC
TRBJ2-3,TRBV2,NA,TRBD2,CASSENRLAALTDTQYF,TGTGCCAGCAGTGAAAACAGACTAGCGGCGCTCACAGATACGCAGTATTTT
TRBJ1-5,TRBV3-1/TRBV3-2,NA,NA,CASSQGAGGHQPQHF,TGTGCCAGCAGCCAAGGTGCCGGAGGGCATCAGCCCCAGCATTTT
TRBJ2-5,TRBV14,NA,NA,CASSQNRAQETQYF,TGTGCCAGCAGCCAAAATCGGGCACAAGAGACCCAGTACTTC
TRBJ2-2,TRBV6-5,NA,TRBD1,CASRTGTGGNGELFF,TGTGCCAGCAGGACAGGGACAGGGGGGAACGGGGAGCTGTTTTTT
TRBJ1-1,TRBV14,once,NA,CASSQTGEAFF,TGTGCCAGCAGCCAAACAGGGGAAGCTTTCTTT
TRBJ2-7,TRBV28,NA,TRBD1,CASTPSGTGGYEQYF,TGTGCCAGCACCCCATCCGGGACAGGGGGCTACGAGCAGTACTTC
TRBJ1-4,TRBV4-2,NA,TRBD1,CASRRGQGATAGEKLFF,TGTGCCAGCAGACGGGGACAGGGGGCGACCGCTGGTGAAAAACTGTTTTTT
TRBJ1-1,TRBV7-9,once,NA,CASSPDGLSQAFF,TGTGCCAGCAGCCCCGACGGGCTTTCTCAAGCTTTCTTT
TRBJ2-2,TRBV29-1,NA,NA,CSGANTGELFF,TGCAGCGGGGCGAACACCGGGGAGCTGTTTTTT
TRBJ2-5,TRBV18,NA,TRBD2,CASSPPRVGRVTSGTPQEETQYF,TGTGCCAGCTCACCACCGAGGGTTGGCAGGGTGACTAGCGGGACACCCCAGGAGGAGACCCAGTACTTC
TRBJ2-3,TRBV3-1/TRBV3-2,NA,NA,CASSQVVGAGDTQYF,TGTGCCAGCAGCCAAGTGGTGGGGGCTGGGGATACGCAGTATTTT
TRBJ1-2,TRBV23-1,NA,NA,CASSPQGKDGYTF,TGCGCCAGCAGTCCCCAGGGGAAGGATGGCTACACCTTC
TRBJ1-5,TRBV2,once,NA,CASSQRSSNQPQHF,TGTGCCAGCAGTCAGAGATCCTCCAATCAGCCCCAGCATTTT